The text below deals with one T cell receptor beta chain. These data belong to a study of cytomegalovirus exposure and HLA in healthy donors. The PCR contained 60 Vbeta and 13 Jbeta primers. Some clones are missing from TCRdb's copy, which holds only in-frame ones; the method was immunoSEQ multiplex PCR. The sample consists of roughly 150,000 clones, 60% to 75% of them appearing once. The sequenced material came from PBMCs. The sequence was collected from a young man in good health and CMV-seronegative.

Here the CDR3 DNA reads TGTGCCAGCAGCACGACAGGGGGACTTGAAGCTTTCTTT. Its translation is CASSTTGGLEAFF. The V call is TRBV6-1, the J call TRBJ1-1, with 9 bases aligning to TRBD1. From germline, CDR1 is MNHNS and CDR2 SASEGT. The V and J ends lost 6 bases and 7 bases, in that order; junction bases with no gene match: 6. The CDR3 totals 13 residues.